These 18 T cell receptor beta chains originate from one sample sequenced in a study of blood T cell repertoires in COVID-19. Here immunoSEQ multiplex PCR was the method, and the copy in TCRdb shows in-frame clones only, minus some. The sample consists of about 61,000 clones, about 90% of them appearing once. Specimen: peripheral blood. Every receptor here comes from a man in his sixties with acute or convalescent COVID-19.

This chain connects TRBV6-5 to TRBJ1-2; D gene ambiguous. Trimming shortened V by 10 bases and J by 7 bases, and 16 bases separated the two germline ends. The germline V gene encodes CDR1 MNHEY and CDR2 SVGAGI. The CDR3 runs to 12 residues. This CDR3 is CATLLRPLGYTF. CDR3 nucleotides: TGTGCCACCCTGCTCAGGCCCCTTGGCTACACCTTC.

This clone has just one count. V gene TRBV6-5 combines with J gene TRBJ1-6; TRBD1 aligns across 10 bases. This CDR3 region has 13 residues. With 6 bases clipped from V and 9 bases from J, the junction kept 2 bases outside the gene matches. Germline loops: CDR1 MNHEY, CDR2 SVGAGI. The CDR3 sequence: CASRRDRGSPLHF. CDR3 DNA sequence: TGTGCCAGCAGGAGGGACAGGGGTTCACCCCTCCACTTT.

The J gene is TRBJ2-2, the V gene TRBV2; D may be TRBD2 (5 bases). The germline gives CDR1 SNHLY, CDR2 FYNNEI. The CDR3 is 14 residues long. V gave up 6 bases and J gave up 1 base, with 9 bases separating them. The CDR3 loop reads CASRATRNTGELFF. CDR3 DNA sequence: TGTGCCAGCAGAGCAACTAGGAACACCGGGGAGCTGTTTTTT. Full variable domain (missing parts from reference TRBV2 and TRBJ2-2): EPEVTQTPSHQVTQMGQEVILRCVPISNHLYFYWYRQILGQKVEFLVSFYNNEISEKSEIFDDQFSVERPDGSNFTLKIRSTKLEDSAMYFCASRATRNTGELFFGEGSRLTVL.

The rearrangement joins TRBV18 to TRBJ1-1; tentative D call: TRBD1 (5 bases). Between the trimmed V and J ends, which lost 2 bases and 5 bases, there was a span of 9 bases. CDR1 KGHSH and CDR2 LQKENI come from the germline V gene. The CDR3 is 13 amino acids. CDR3 nucleotides: TGTGCCAGCTCACCAGGGGCCCGGACTGAAGCTTTCTTT. Its translation is CASSPGARTEAFF. The full variable domain, completed using reference TRBV18 and TRBJ1-1, is NAGVMQNPRHLVRRRGQEARLRCSPMKGHSHVYWYRQLPEEGLKFMVYLQKENIIDESGMPKERFSAEFPKEGPSILRIQQVVRGDSAAYFCASSPGARTEAFFGQGTRLTVV.

The chain combines TRBV12-3 or TRBV12-4 with TRBJ2-7; TRBD1 aligns across 7 bases. V lost 5 bases to trimming and J lost 4 bases; unmatched junction nucleotides: 2. The CDR3 extends over 12 amino acids. The CDR3 loop reads CASSRQGYEQYF. CDR3 sequence (DNA): TGTGCCAGCAGTCGACAGGGATACGAGCAGTACTTC.

This chain connects TRBV18 to TRBJ1-5, with 8 bases matching TRBD1. The CDR3 runs 17 residues. V gave up 2 bases and J gave up 2 bases; unmatched junction bases: 8. CDR1 is KGHSH, CDR2 LQKENI, per germline. The CDR3 sequence is CASSPLGQGAGNQPQHF. For the CDR3, the DNA is TGTGCCAGCTCACCATTGGGGCAGGGGGCTGGCAATCAGCCCCAGCATTTT.

This clone was seen once. This chain connects TRBV6-5 to TRBJ2-5, with a tentative D call TRBD1 (6 bases). V lost 8 bases and J lost 1, with 14 bases in between. Germline loops: CDR1 MNHEY, CDR2 SVGAGI. The CDR3 consists of 14 residues. The CDR3 region has the DNA TGTGCCAGCCTAAAAACAGGGATCCAAGAGACCCAGTACTTC. Translating it yields CASLKTGIQETQYF.

The chain recombines TRBV11-2 with TRBJ2-3; TRBD2 aligns across 10 bases. V was clipped by 0 bases and J by 0 bases; unmatched bases: 12. The CDR3 is 20 amino acids. Germline-derived CDR1 and CDR2 are SGHAT and FQNNGV. The CDR3: CASSLDRPLAGALSTDTQYF. DNA for the CDR3: TGTGCCAGCAGCTTAGACAGGCCCCTAGCGGGGGCCCTGAGCACAGATACGCAGTATTTT.

V is TRBV2 and J is TRBJ1-1; 8 nucleotides line up with TRBD1. This CDR3 spans 17 amino acids. Trimming took 3 bases from V and 4 from J; bases not matched to a gene: 13. Germline lookup yields CDR1 SNHLY and CDR2 FYNNEI. As DNA, the CDR3 is TGTGCCAGCAGTGAGATCCAGGGGGCTACCTCAAGCACTGAAGCTTTCTTT. Translation: CASSEIQGATSSTEAFF. Drawing the rest from reference TRBV2 and TRBJ1-1, the complete variable domain is EPEVTQTPSHQVTQMGQEVILRCVPISNHLYFYWYRQILGQKVEFLVSFYNNEISEKSEIFDDQFSVERPDGSNFTLKIRSTKLEDSAMYFCASSEIQGATSSTEAFFGQGTRLTVV.

Only a few counts were recorded for this clone. CDR3 sequence: CASSPRGFLYNEQFF. In DNA, the CDR3 is TGTGCCAGTAGCCCGCGGGGCTTCCTTTACAATGAGCAGTTCTTC. This chain links TRBV19 with TRBJ2-1, with D maybe TRBD2 (6 bases). V was cut by 6 bases and J by 4 bases, with 16 bases left in between. The germline gives CDR1 LNHDA, CDR2 SQIVND (reference sequence). The CDR3 has 15 residues.

The chain joins TRBV3-1 (or the pseudogene TRBV3-2) to TRBJ1-6; TRBD1 matches at 7 bases. Trimming cost V 3 bases and J 7 bases; bases outside gene matches: 6. Germline assignment: CDR1 LGHDT and CDR2 YNNKEL (reference sequence). The CDR3 is 15 residues long. CDR3 DNA sequence: TGTGCCAGCAGCCAGGGTACAGGGGTAAATTCACCCCTCCACTTT. Its protein is CASSQGTGVNSPLHF.

The chain couples TRBV6-5 to TRBJ1-4; D might be TRBD1 (5 bases). CDR1 and CDR2 (germline): MNHEY, SVGAGI. The V and J ends lost 0 bases and 8 bases respectively, with 13 bases between them. The length of the CDR3 is 15 residues. The CDR3, as DNA: TGTGCCAGCAGTTACTCTAGCAGGGCCTTGGAAAAACTGTTTTTT. Its protein product is CASSYSSRALEKLFF.

The chain uses TRBV10-1 and TRBJ2-7, with 7 nucleotides matching TRBD1. The CDR3 runs 14 residues. Trimming took 6 bases from V and 2 from J; bases not matched to a gene: 7. Germline V CDR1 and CDR2: WNHNN, SYGVQD (reference sequence). The chain's CDR3 is CASSETGSPYEQYF. CDR3 in DNA: TGCGCCAGCAGCGAGACAGGGAGTCCCTACGAGCAGTACTTC.

The chain couples TRBV6-2 or TRBV6-3 to TRBJ1-2; D ambiguous. Trimming removed 2 bases from V and 5 bases from J, with 12 bases in between. The length of the CDR3 is 14 residues. Germline V CDR1 and CDR2: MNHEY, SVGEGT. CDR3 sequence reads: CASSYPGSLYGYTF. The CDR3 DNA is TGTGCCAGCAGTTACCCGGGATCCTTGTATGGCTACACCTTC.

This rearrangement joins TRBV25-1 to TRBJ1-6; TRBD1 matches at 9 bases. Germline CDR1 is MGHDK and CDR2 is SYGVNS. The trim removed 0 bases at V and 7 bases at J, leaving 4 bases unmatched. The CDR3 has 16 amino acids. CDR3 nucleotide sequence: TGTGCCAGCAGTGAATACCTAGGACAGGGGAATTCACCCCTCCACTTT. Encoded protein: CASSEYLGQGNSPLHF.

This clone was detected only once. This chain joins TRBV19 and TRBJ1-5, with 7 positions matching TRBD1. Trimming at V came to 1 base and at J to 5 bases, leaving 8 bases not matched to a gene. The germline gives CDR1 LNHDA, CDR2 SQIVND (reference sequence). CDR3 length: 16 residues. The CDR3, as DNA: TGTGCCAGTAGTATAGTAGGGGGCGGCGGGTATCAGCCCCAGCATTTT. This encodes CASSIVGGGGYQPQHF.

The rearrangement uses TRBV25-1 and TRBJ1-4; D perhaps matches TRBD1 (6 bases). Germline V CDR1 and CDR2: MGHDK, SYGVNS. The CDR3 covers 14 residues. Trimming shortened V by 4 bases and J by 4 bases, and 10 bases separated the two germline ends. CDR3 sequence reads: CASSVVGGNEKLFF. CDR3 coding DNA: TGTGCCAGCAGTGTGGTAGGGGGTAATGAAAAACTGTTTTTT.

V gene TRBV9 combines with J gene TRBJ2-3, with a weak D call TRBD1 (6 bases). The CDR3 extends over 12 amino acids. CDR1 and CDR2 (germline): SGDLS, YYNGEE. Trimming shortened V by 5 bases and J by 7 bases, and 11 bases separated the two germline ends. CDR3 loop: CASRGAGNTQYF. The DNA of the CDR3 is TGTGCCAGCAGGGGGGCAGGAAATACGCAGTATTTT.